This record looks at one TCR beta chain sequence and its context. The data were taken from a study of immune cell composition in non-small cell lung cancer. The CDR3 extends over 14 amino acids. Germline CDR1 reads SGHDT; CDR2 reads YYEEEE. V lost 4 bases and J 4 bases, leaving 14 bases between the germline ends. This table comes from immunoSEQ multiplex PCR, and its TCRdb copy is limited to in-frame clones, with some not included. The sample has under 20,000 clones, 77% seen once. Normal lung was sampled as far from the tumour as possible, at least 3 cm. The sample was also reused in another study, on CD4 T cells in lung cancer.

This receptor was taken from a human donor with non-small cell lung cancer. The source material was non-adjacent lung tissue. The V and J genes are TRBV5-6 and TRBJ1-2; possible D gene TRBD1, 6 bases. The CDR3 loop reads CASSPTTGIYGYTF. The CDR3 region has the DNA TGTGCCAGCAGCCCGACAACAGGGATCTATGGCTACACCTTC.